A selection of T cell receptor beta chains follows, all from one sample in a study of blood T cell repertoires in COVID-19. TCRdb keeps only in-frame clones here, not all; method: immunoSEQ multiplex PCR. The data contain about 200,000 clones, 75% to 85% of them singletons. The sequenced sample was peripheral blood. The receptors shown here come from a woman older than 75 with COVID-19, enrolled during active disease. Both conserved end residues are part of each CDR3.

>TRBV5-1
CACSLGGGATDTQYF
>TRBV28
CASISSSLRRGNEQFF
>TRBV25-1
CASSPSPGQGFMNTEAFF
>TRBV7-3
CASSLIAGGPHEQYF
>TRBV2
CASMGHTQETQYF
>TRBV19
CASSILPGDGYTF
>TRBV5-6
CASSLRGKNTEAFF
>TRBV10-1
CASSSEMNVPLPFVGEQYF
>TRBV4-2
CASSSSSAGWNEQFF
>TRBV27
CASSLAASTDTQYF
>TRBV11-3
CASSLGPDRGGTGELFF
>TRBV19
CASSLNQGYEQYF
>TRBV20-1
CSANDKRGVRETQYF
>TRBV6-5
CASSKSGASETQYF
>TRBV7-2
CASRASGGHTGELFF
>TRBV18
CASSPSPGTNYGYTF
>TRBV30
CAGNRGITEAFF
>TRBV7-2
CASSIDRAPNYGYTF
>TRBV24-1
CATSKQSPSTDTQYF
>TRBV19
CASRGGGTGANVLTF
>TRBV19
CASSIVSGLAGSQYF
>TRBV18
CASSPDSIGTDTQYF
>TRBV5-1
CASSPTGLSRNTQYF
>TRBV28
CASSRRSQPQHF
>TRBV6-5
CASSQWIRGNEQFF
>TRBV18
CASSPPGHNTGELFF
>TRBV5-1
CASSLGLAGANTGELFF
>TRBV11-2
CASSLGRGLAGAYNEQFF
>TRBV7-6
CASSLGLAQHRSTGELFF
>TRBV19
CASSIAGVGVSQPQHF
>TRBV18
CASSPNRGTLANYGYTF
>TRBV9
CASSVSLGGARNEQFF
>TRBV5-1
CASSGGTGGTEAFF
>TRBV7-2
CASSLVPGSYNEQFF
>TRBV10-3
CAISDRQGNQPQHF
>TRBV5-4
CASSLQGPNTEAFF
>TRBV6-5
CASSYDRDRGEAFF
>TRBV5-1
CASSDTGTSLNGELFF
>TRBV7-2
CASSSEAGDTQYF
>TRBV4-2
CASSQDHSTDYGYTF
>TRBV6-5
CASSYSRQGAPLHF
>TRBV23-1
CAGGGRLFF
>TRBV12-5
CASGWKISQGDTEAFF
>TRBV10-1
CASSEGGQGQETQYF
>TRBV6-1
CASSGGLLTGTTEAFF
>TRBV2
CASSEEGRVAADF
>TRBV6-5
CASSSGQGLSNQPQHF
>TRBV4-1
CASSQGRVRVYNEQFF
>TRBV11-3
CASSPFREETQYF
>TRBV7-9
CASSLGDNRGLSYEQYF
>TRBV7-2
CASSLAAGGPCTF
>TRBV5-1
CASTPHEGGANEQYF
>TRBV6-2/TRBV6-3
CASSYQGYAFF
>TRBV4-1
CASNDMRDTQYF
>TRBV5-1
CASSLDPGQTRPRYNEQFF
>TRBV1
CTSSQKVHRGTYGYTF
>TRBV6-5
CASSYSTGGGGYTF
>TRBV6-1
CASSDESIGVGTEAFF
>TRBV18
CASSPSLTVGYEQYF
>TRBV5-4
CASSHVQGATNYGYTF